This TCR beta chain was found in a study of blood T cell repertoires in COVID-19. In the original workflow: Researchers report that nucleated cell counts were estimated from reference gene primer amplification. Here immunoSEQ multiplex PCR was the method, and the copy in TCRdb shows in-frame clones only, minus some. That table furnishes V, J and clone size, whereas the DNA furnished D and trimming. Of some 200,000 clones listed, around 87% are singletons. Germline assignment: CDR1 MNHEY and CDR2 SVGAGI. Unmatched junction bases numbered 6, after V lost 6 bases and J lost 8 bases. This CDR3 is built from 13 residues.

J is TRBJ1-2 and V is TRBV6-5; 10 nucleotides align to TRBD1. Material for sequencing was PBMCs or T cells enriched from blood (not recorded which). This receptor was obtained from a woman in her 30s who had recovered from COVID-19. CDR3 in amino acids: CASRPPGQGGYTF. In DNA form, the CDR3 reads TGTGCCAGCAGGCCCCCGGGACAGGGGGGCTACACCTTC.